A selection of T cell receptor beta chains follows, all from one sample in a study of blood T cell repertoires in COVID-19. Assay used: immunoSEQ multiplex PCR; TCRdb lists only in-frame clones, some missing. The table records some 190,000 clones, about 88% of them present only once. The source material was peripheral blood. The receptors come from a woman of 80 years or more with acute or convalescent COVID-19. Both conserved end residues are part of each CDR3. Fields, in order: CDR3 protein, CDR3 DNA, D gene, J gene, V gene, clone size. A D gene is named only where the DNA matches it firmly. Rows may omit the clone size; those that give it use once, few, many or a size class.

CDR3: CASSSLGRGRSGNTIYF; DNA: TGTGCCAGCAGCTCCCTGGGTCGCGGTCGCTCTGGAAACACCATATATTTT; D: NA; J: TRBJ1-3; V: TRBV7-8; size: NA
CDR3: CASSLTFAGGPQGEQFF; DNA: TGTGCCAGCAGCTTAACGTTTGCGGGAGGGCCACAGGGTGAGCAGTTCTTC; D: TRBD2; J: TRBJ2-1; V: TRBV7-3; size: NA
CDR3: CASSPPGQTYSPLHF; DNA: TGTGCCAGCTCACCCCCGGGACAGACATATTCACCCCTCCACTTT; D: TRBD1; J: TRBJ1-6; V: TRBV18; size: NA
CDR3: CASRGSLKENTIYF; DNA: TGTGCCAGCAGGGGCAGTCTCAAAGAAAACACCATATATTTT; D: NA; J: TRBJ1-3; V: TRBV6-5; size: NA
CDR3: CASNPEGAGYGYTF; DNA: TGTGCCAGCAACCCAGAGGGGGCGGGATATGGCTACACCTTC; D: TRBD1; J: TRBJ1-2; V: TRBV7-2; size: once
CDR3: CASGSRDSAVRGTDTQYF; DNA: TGTGCCAGTGGATCCCGGGACAGCGCGGTCAGGGGCACAGATACGCAGTATTTT; D: TRBD1; J: TRBJ2-3; V: TRBV19; size: NA
CDR3: CASSPRPSGSSSGANVLTF; DNA: TGTGCCAGCAGCCCCCGGCCTAGCGGGTCCAGCTCTGGGGCCAACGTCCTGACTTTC; D: TRBD2; J: TRBJ2-6; V: TRBV7-2; size: NA
CDR3: CASSITGAPYEQYF; DNA: TGTGCCAGCTCAATAACAGGGGCACCCTACGAGCAGTACTTC; D: TRBD1; J: TRBJ2-7; V: TRBV27; size: NA
CDR3: CASSYGGGRETQYF; DNA: TGTGCCAGCAGTTATGGGGGGGGACGAGAGACCCAGTACTTC; D: TRBD2; J: TRBJ2-5; V: TRBV6-2/TRBV6-3; size: NA
CDR3: CAIRIAGVVNEQYF; DNA: TGTGCCATCAGGATAGCGGGAGTGGTGAACGAGCAGTACTTC; D: TRBD2; J: TRBJ2-7; V: TRBV10-3; size: NA
CDR3: CASSFSQGVSGNTIYF; DNA: TGTGCCAGCAGTTTCTCGCAGGGTGTCTCTGGAAACACCATATATTTT; D: NA; J: TRBJ1-3; V: TRBV28; size: NA
CDR3: CASSEARGNQPQHF; DNA: TGTGCCAGCAGTGAAGCGCGCGGGAATCAGCCCCAGCATTTT; D: NA; J: TRBJ1-5; V: TRBV6-1; size: NA
CDR3: CASSPAGTGPGNTIYF; DNA: TGTGCCAGCTCACCTGCCGGGACAGGGCCTGGAAACACCATATATTTT; D: TRBD1; J: TRBJ1-3; V: TRBV18; size: NA
CDR3: CASSESGGGNEQFF; DNA: TGCGCCAGCAGTGAGTCAGGGGGGGGGAATGAGCAGTTCTTC; D: NA; J: TRBJ2-1; V: TRBV10-1; size: few
CDR3: CASSANRGTGNTIYF; DNA: TGTGCCAGCAGCGCAAACAGGGGCACTGGAAACACCATATATTTT; D: TRBD1; J: TRBJ1-3; V: TRBV11-2; size: few
CDR3: CASSPLDGQPQHF; DNA: TGTGCCAGCAGTCCCCTAGATGGCCAGCCCCAGCATTTT; D: NA; J: TRBJ1-5; V: TRBV7-2; size: NA
CDR3: CASSQVQGNNEQFF; DNA: TGCGCCAGCAGCCAAGTACAGGGTAACAATGAGCAGTTCTTC; D: NA; J: TRBJ2-1; V: TRBV4-1; size: NA
CDR3: CASAARTAYSTDPLEQYF; DNA: TGCGCCAGCGCCGCTCGGACAGCTTACTCCACTGATCCCCTCGAGCAGTACTTC; D: NA; J: TRBJ2-7; V: TRBV5-1; size: NA
CDR3: CASSLAGEGHQPQHF; DNA: TGCGCCAGCAGCTTGGCAGGGGAGGGTCATCAGCCCCAGCATTTT; D: NA; J: TRBJ1-5; V: TRBV5-1; size: NA
CDR3: CASSGQVHEQFF; DNA: TGTGCCAGCAGCGGCCAGGTACATGAGCAGTTCTTC; D: NA; J: TRBJ2-1; V: TRBV9; size: few
CDR3: CASSLAGGASYEQYF; DNA: TGCGCCAGCAGCTTGGCTGGAGGGGCCTCCTACGAGCAGTACTTC; D: NA; J: TRBJ2-7; V: TRBV5-1; size: NA
CDR3: CASSDGLAGGAEQYF; DNA: TGTGCCAGCAGTGACGGACTAGCGGGAGGAGCCGAGCAGTACTTC; D: TRBD2; J: TRBJ2-7; V: TRBV2; size: NA
CDR3: CASRSTSGTGAPYNEQFF; DNA: TGTGCCAGTAGGTCCACCTCCGGGACAGGGGCGCCCTACAATGAGCAGTTCTTC; D: TRBD1; J: TRBJ2-1; V: TRBV19; size: NA
CDR3: CASSALATYNEQFF; DNA: TGCGCCAGCAGCGCATTAGCGACTTACAATGAGCAGTTCTTC; D: NA; J: TRBJ2-1; V: TRBV5-1; size: once
CDR3: CASSLRGEQETQYF; DNA: TGTGCCAGCAGCCTCAGGGGCGAGCAAGAGACCCAGTACTTC; D: NA; J: TRBJ2-5; V: TRBV13; size: NA
CDR3: CASALGQGVWDEQFF; DNA: TGTGCCAGTGCCCTGGGACAGGGGGTATGGGATGAGCAGTTCTTC; D: TRBD1; J: TRBJ2-1; V: TRBV19; size: NA
CDR3: CASSFAGPGNAGNTIYF; DNA: TGTGCCAGCAGTTTCGCGGGCCCGGGTAACGCTGGAAACACCATATATTTT; D: NA; J: TRBJ1-3; V: TRBV28; size: NA
CDR3: CASSKLPGLAGTEQFF; DNA: TGTGCCAGCAGCAAACTACCGGGACTAGCGGGCACTGAGCAGTTCTTC; D: TRBD2; J: TRBJ2-1; V: TRBV5-5; size: NA
CDR3: CASSSPSSGNNEQFF; DNA: TGTGCCAGCAGTTCCCCATCTAGCGGGAACAATGAGCAGTTCTTC; D: TRBD2; J: TRBJ2-1; V: TRBV27; size: NA
CDR3: CASSYGTRNTEAFF; DNA: TGTGCCAGCAGTTACGGCACCAGGAACACTGAAGCTTTCTTT; D: NA; J: TRBJ1-1; V: TRBV6-5; size: NA
CDR3: CASRVAGASNEQFF; DNA: TGTGCCAGCAGGGTAGCGGGAGCCTCCAATGAGCAGTTCTTC; D: TRBD2; J: TRBJ2-1; V: TRBV7-9; size: once
CDR3: CATSDPGQGEAFF; DNA: TGTGCCACCAGTGACCCCGGACAGGGGGAAGCTTTCTTT; D: TRBD1; J: TRBJ1-1; V: TRBV24-1; size: NA
CDR3: CASSYPARDTEAFF; DNA: TGTGCCAGCAGTTACCCAGCCAGGGACACTGAAGCTTTCTTT; D: NA; J: TRBJ1-1; V: TRBV6-6; size: NA
CDR3: CASSPATSGYNEQFF; DNA: TGCGCCAGCAGCCCGGCGACTAGCGGCTACAATGAGCAGTTCTTC; D: TRBD2; J: TRBJ2-1; V: TRBV5-1; size: NA
CDR3: CSVEDHVRQNTEAFF; DNA: TGCAGCGTTGAAGATCACGTCAGACAGAACACTGAAGCTTTCTTT; D: NA; J: TRBJ1-1; V: TRBV29-1; size: NA
CDR3: CASSQGSSGSFDEQFF; DNA: TGTGCCAGCAGCCAAGGCTCTAGCGGGAGTTTCGATGAGCAGTTCTTC; D: TRBD2; J: TRBJ2-1; V: TRBV4-2; size: NA
CDR3: CASSLRSGEQYF; DNA: TGTGCCAGCAGCTTACGGAGCGGGGAGCAGTACTTC; D: NA; J: TRBJ2-7; V: TRBV7-2; size: NA
CDR3: CASSPGGSFEKLFF; DNA: TGTGCCAGCAGCCCAGGTGGTTCGTTTGAAAAACTGTTTTTT; D: NA; J: TRBJ1-4; V: TRBV7-2; size: NA
CDR3: CASSIWDTQNYGYTF; DNA: TGTGCCAGTAGTATCTGGGACACACAGAACTATGGCTACACCTTC; D: NA; J: TRBJ1-2; V: TRBV19; size: NA
CDR3: CATSDAPGKGDTQYF; DNA: TGTGCCACCAGTGATGCCCCCGGGAAAGGAGATACGCAGTATTTT; D: NA; J: TRBJ2-3; V: TRBV24-1; size: NA
CDR3: CASWLAGGPWETQYF; DNA: TGTGCCAGTTGGCTAGCGGGAGGGCCTTGGGAGACCCAGTACTTC; D: TRBD2; J: TRBJ2-5; V: TRBV6-5; size: NA
CDR3: CASSFSSITKETQYF; DNA: TGTGCCAGCAGTTTTAGTTCCATAACGAAAGAGACCCAGTACTTC; D: NA; J: TRBJ2-5; V: TRBV27; size: NA
CDR3: CASSLSGLNTDTQYF; DNA: TGCGCCAGCAGCTTGTCGGGACTCAACACAGATACGCAGTATTTT; D: NA; J: TRBJ2-3; V: TRBV5-1; size: NA
CDR3: CSTRLAGDGELFF; DNA: TGCAGCACCCGACTAGCGGGAGACGGGGAGCTGTTTTTT; D: TRBD2; J: TRBJ2-2; V: TRBV29-1; size: NA
CDR3: CASSVRVPGANVLTF; DNA: TGTGCCAGCAGCGTCAGGGTTCCTGGGGCCAACGTCCTGACTTTC; D: NA; J: TRBJ2-6; V: TRBV7-8; size: NA